The T cell receptor (beta chain) under discussion was sequenced for a study of CD8+ T cells in alopecia areata. The CDR3 is 15 amino acids. With V trimmed by 6 bases and J by 0 bases, 6 bases remained unmatched. Germline-derived CDR1 and CDR2 are SNHLY and FYNNEI. Findings of the study overall: Relative to normal scalp, lesional scalp, especially alopecia totalis/universalis, showed higher clonality. Sequencing of scalp samples also includes resident alphabeta T cells from normal skin.

Remarks on this clone: Its antigen is still unknown.

The sorting of PBMCs gave CD4+ and CD8+ T cells. After isolation, RNA underwent reverse transcription to generate cDNA as the sequencing template. The assay was immunoSEQ multiplex PCR, and TCRdb's table has in-frame clones only and misses some. The sample has approximately 150,000 clones; approximately 56% are singletons. Sequenced input: CD8+ T cells sorted from blood. The rearrangement uses TRBV2 and TRBJ1-2, with 8 bases fitting TRBD1. The receptor was isolated from a human donor in good health. The CDR3 region is CASRNQGAANYGYTF. In DNA form, the CDR3 reads TGTGCCAGCAGAAATCAGGGGGCGGCTAACTATGGCTACACCTTC.